These 9 T cell receptor beta chains were sequenced from one sample in a study of T cells in Graves' hyperthyroidism and ophthalmopathy. Amplified TCR beta CDR3 regions derived from RNA transcripts. HTBI primers were the set used in a first-round RT-PCR of the TCR CDR3. One entry per CDR3 protein results from TCRdb running MiXCR on the multiplex PCR reads. The sample includes more than 300,000 distinct CDR3 sequences, roughly 13% seen only once; the top ten take 9.2%. The sequencing input was blood. The receptor source for this set is a woman under 30 with Graves' hyperthyroidism.

This clonotype was counted many times. The chain is built from TRBV20-1 and TRBJ1-5; D remains unclear. The V and J ends lost 6 bases and 3 bases respectively, with 15 bases between them. In germline, CDR1 is DFQATT, CDR2 SNEGSKA (reference sequence). The CDR3 runs 14 residues. In DNA, the CDR3 is TGCAGTGCAGGGAAGACGGGATTCAATCAGCCCCAGCATTTT. It is translated as CSAGKTGFNQPQHF.

The chain links TRBV4-3 to TRBJ2-3, with 11 nucleotides matching TRBD2. This CDR3 region has 17 residues. The germline gives CDR1 LGHNA, CDR2 YSLEER. The V segment lost 1 base and the J segment 3 bases; nucleotides outside the gene matches: 6. Here the CDR3 DNA reads TGCGCCAGCAGCCAAGGGGCGGGGACTAGCGGAACAGATACGCAGTATTTT. It specifies CASSQGAGTSGTDTQYF.

This clonotype was recorded many times. The chain links TRBV24-1 to TRBJ2-1, with D perhaps TRBD2 (7 bases). The CDR3 is made up of 15 amino acids. Germline V gene sequence: CDR1 KGHDR, CDR2 SFDVKD. V was pared by 2 bases and J by 10 bases, with 17 bases between. The CDR3 sequence is CATSDSRRGGVEQFF. Here the CDR3 DNA reads TGTGCCACCAGTGATTCCAGACGAGGGGGGGTGGAGCAGTTCTTC.

This clonotype has ten or more counts. The V call is TRBV10-3, the J call TRBJ1-1; D is uncertain. The V end lost 0 bases, the J end lost 7 bases, and 15 bases lay between the germline ends. CDR1 is ENHRY, CDR2 SYGVKD, per germline. This CDR3 is 15 amino acids long. DNA of the CDR3: TGTGCCATCAGTGAGTCGGTCGTGCGTCTGGATGAAGCTTTCTTT. Protein sequence: CAISESVVRLDEAFF.

This clonotype was seen only a few times. V is TRBV6-1 and J is TRBJ2-1, with unresolved D. The CDR3 consists of 11 residues. V dropped 6 bases and J dropped 7 bases, with 7 bases sitting between them. CDR1 MNHNS and CDR2 SASEGT come from the germline V gene. The CDR3 nucleotides are TGTGCCAGCAGCTACGGGAATGAGCAGTTCTTC. It codes for CASSYGNEQFF.

The chain is built from TRBV5-1 and TRBJ1-3; TRBD1 aligns across 8 bases. The germline V gene has CDR1 SGHRS and CDR2 YFSETQ. The trim removed 0 bases at V and 3 bases at J, leaving 5 bases unmatched. The CDR3 spans 16 residues. In DNA, the CDR3 is TGCGCCAGCAGCTTGGCCGGACAGGGTGTTGGAAACACCATATATTTT. Its protein is CASSLAGQGVGNTIYF.

This clonotype was seen at least ten times. The genes are TRBV6-6 and TRBJ2-1; 7 bases map to TRBD2. CDR3 length: 17 residues. The ends lost 2 bases at V and 6 bases at J; junction bases unmatched: 13. Per the germline V gene, CDR1 is MNHNY and CDR2 is SVGAGI (reference sequence). In nucleotides, the CDR3 is TGTGCCAGCAGTTACGGGGGGGAATACGGGGCAGCCAATGAGCAGTTCTTC. As protein: CASSYGGEYGAANEQFF.

V gene TRBV5-5 combines with J gene TRBJ1-2; perhaps TRBD1 as D (5 bases). CDR3 length: 13 residues. V was shortened by 4 bases and J by 8 bases, with 15 bases between the two germline ends. Germline-derived CDR1 and CDR2 are SGHKS and YYEKEE (reference sequence). The CDR3 DNA reads TGTGCCAGCAGCACCTCGGGGGGAGGGGGCTACACCTTC. Translating it yields CASSTSGGGGYTF.

This clonotype was seen at least ten times. The chain combines TRBV12-3 or TRBV12-4 with TRBJ1-2; the D is unclear. There are 14 residues in the CDR3. V was clipped by 6 bases and J by 5 bases, with 16 bases between them. CDR3 DNA: TGTGCCAGCAGCCGAGAACTTCTGGGATATGGCTACACCTTC. Encoded protein: CASSRELLGYGYTF.